The clone carrying this T cell receptor beta chain has just one count. Antigen specificity is unknown. TCRdb's table, derived via immunoSEQ multiplex PCR, lists solely in-frame clones and lacks some. Here the sample spans 2 million to 3 million clones, approximately 94% being singletons. Germline CDR1 is SNHLY and CDR2 is FYNNEI. The J segment lost 7 bases and the V segment lost 8 bases, leaving 10 bases of the junction unmatched. CDR3 length: 14 residues. The sample belongs to a study of shared clonotypes between healthy human individuals. Study observations and caveats: Richness estimates generally favored naive over memory subsets.

This sequence originates from a man between 18 and 29 years old in good health. Material: naive CD4+ T cells sorted from blood. Subset denoted: CD45RA+ positively selected. The rearrangement uses TRBV2 and TRBJ2-1; 8 bases map to TRBD2. CDR3 sequence: CASQSERGTNEQFF. The CDR3, as DNA: TGTGCCAGCCAGAGCGAGCGGGGGACAAATGAGCAGTTCTTC.